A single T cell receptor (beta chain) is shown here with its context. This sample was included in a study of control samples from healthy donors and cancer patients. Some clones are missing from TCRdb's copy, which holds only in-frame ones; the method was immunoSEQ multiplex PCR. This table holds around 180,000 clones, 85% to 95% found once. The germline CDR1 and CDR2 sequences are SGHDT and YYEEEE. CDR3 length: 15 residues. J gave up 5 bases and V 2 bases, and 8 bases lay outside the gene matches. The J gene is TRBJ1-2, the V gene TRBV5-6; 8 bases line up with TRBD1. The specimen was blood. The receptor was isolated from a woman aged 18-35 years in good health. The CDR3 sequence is CASSFPPGQVYGYTF. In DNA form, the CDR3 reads TGTGCCAGCAGCTTCCCACCGGGACAGGTTTATGGCTACACCTTC.